This TCR beta chain was captured by sequencing in a study of shared clonotypes between healthy human individuals. Genomic DNA per cell subset filled all wells of several immunoSEQ plates. Some clones are missing from TCRdb's copy, which holds only in-frame ones; the method was immunoSEQ multiplex PCR. The sample records approximately 500,000 clones, 60% to 80% being singletons. Germline lookup yields CDR1 SGHTA and CDR2 FQGNSA. V lost 5 bases, J lost 5 bases, and 15 bases lay in between. The length of the CDR3 is 14 residues. Points from the study as a whole: Clonotype sharing among donors was expected to depend on sequencing depth.

Samples left unsorted employed roughly 90 million PBMCs for genomic DNA. Comment on this clone: What it recognizes is unknown.

The source is a woman between 40 and 55 years old in good health. Some clones in this sample may be carry-over from other donors' samples. Input material: PBMCs. This chain joins TRBV7-2 and TRBJ1-2; D uncertain. Here the CDR3 reads CASSPDGDWYGYTF. CDR3 coding DNA: TGTGCCAGCAGCCCGGACGGGGATTGGTATGGCTACACCTTC.